This TCR beta chain came from a study of blood T cells in healthy people across ages. Study summary: Per two T cells, template switching captured roughly one barcoded beta molecule. Broader study findings: Relative to aged donors, long-lived donors carried more naive CD4+ cells and displayed higher diversity.

A second PCR, run for about 7 to 11 cycles, used a sample-barcoded 5' primer plus a J-beta primer mix. Paired-end reads containing CDR3 totaled no fewer than 2.5 million for each sample. MiXCR was run by TCRdb on the 5' RACE reads, yielding one entry per CDR3 protein. This sample yields 790,000 or so distinct CDR3 sequences, of which 56% are seen a single time; roughly 24% belongs to the top ten. CDR1 is MNHEY, CDR2 SVGEGT, per germline. The CDR3 has 19 amino acids. V was cut by 11 bases and J by 0 bases, with 29 bases left in between. Extractions gave at least 5.5 micrograms of total RNA per sample. About this clonotype: Its cognate antigen is unknown.

The sample consisted of blood. The sequence was obtained from a man aged 35 to 55 in good health. The rearrangement joins TRBV6-2 or TRBV6-3 to TRBJ1-5, with unresolved D. The CDR3 region is CAVSPPPASAYYSNQPQHF. The CDR3 DNA is TGTGCCGTATCCCCCCCGCCCGCCAGCGCTTATTATAGCAATCAGCCCCAGCATTTT.